This T cell receptor (beta chain) was captured by sequencing in a study of blood T cells in healthy people across ages. V was shortened by 3 bases and J by 6 bases, with 16 bases between the two germline ends. The CDR3 extends over 15 amino acids. A sample-barcoded 5' primer and a J-beta primer mix were used in a second PCR of about 7 to 11 cycles. One entry per CDR3 protein, called by TCRdb with MiXCR from the 5' RACE reads. The sample yields 1,300,000 or so distinct CDR3 sequences, approximately 59% seen once. The TCR was taken from a man younger than 35 in good health. Sequenced sample: blood. V is TRBV12-3 or TRBV12-4 and J is TRBJ2-3; TRBD1 might be the D (6 bases). The CDR3 loop reads CASSLANMGADTQYF. The CDR3 coding sequence is TGTGCCAGCAGTTTGGCCAACATGGGGGCCGATACGCAGTATTTT.